The T cell receptor (beta chain) under discussion was sequenced for a study of blood T cells in healthy people across ages. Study-wide results and caveats: A greater number of naive CD4+ cells and higher diversity distinguished long-lived donors from aged donors.

Using a J-beta primer mix together with a sample-barcoded 5' primer, a second PCR was run for roughly 6 to 11 cycles. MiXCR, run by TCRdb on the 5' RACE reads, gives a single entry per CDR3 protein. This sample has around 1,100,000 distinct CDR3 sequences, with around two fifths found just once. As regards this clonotype: Its target is not known.

Germline loops: CDR1 LGHNA, CDR2 YSLEER. CDR3 length: 13 residues. V lost 2 bases to trimming and J lost 3 bases, with 5 bases between them. The sequenced sample consisted of blood. The rearrangement uses TRBV4-3 and TRBJ2-1; D not certain. The origin of this receptor is a man aged 18 to 30 in good health. This CDR3 is CASSQKSYNEQFF. CDR3 bases: TGCGCCAGCAGCCAAAAGAGCTACAATGAGCAGTTCTTC.